This section outlines one T cell receptor beta chain sequence together with its context. Its cognate antigen is unknown. The data belong to a study of T cell repertoires and HLA-DP antigens. Study in general: Alloantigens: one with one groove difference and one with about 11 differences versus self. Whole-study findings and limits: Against one allele, clones undetected before culture averaged approximately 35%; against the other, 50% to 65%.

Untouched CD4+ T cells were bead-isolated from PBMC at about 97.7% purity. Assay: immunoSEQ multiplex PCR; the TCRdb copy retains only in-frame clones and omits some. The sample shows 90,000 to 130,000 clones, about 92% of them seen only once. The CDR3 has 17 residues. Trimming at V came to 3 bases and at J to 3 bases, leaving 11 bases not matched to a gene. CDR1 and CDR2 from the germline V gene are SGHDT and YYEEEE. The chain employs TRBV5-6 and TRBJ2-5; TRBD2 aligns across 10 bases. Sequenced input: CD4+ T cells from PBMCs. This clonotype was sampled from a woman under 30 in good health and CMV-seronegative. Written as DNA, the CDR3 is TGTGCCAGCAGCTGGGGTTTAGCGGGAGGTCCCGAAGAGACCCAGTACTTC. This encodes CASSWGLAGGPEETQYF. Complete variable domain (other parts from reference TRBV5-6 and TRBJ2-5): DAGVTQSPTHLIKTRGQQVTLRCSPKSGHDTVSWYQQALGQGPQFIFQYYEEEERQRGNFPDRFSGHQFPNYSSELNVNALLLGDSALYLCASSWGLAGGPEETQYFGPGTRLLVL.